The source of this TCR beta chain is a study of PD-1 blockade in classical Hodgkin lymphoma. Following autologous stem cell transplantation, relapse occurred in every patient, and exposure to brentuximab vedotin varied. Points from the study as a whole: CD4+ TCR diversity rose significantly by C4D1, and CD8+ TCR diversity did not.

Points on this clone: The target antigen is unknown.

Libraries were prepared by immunoSEQ multiplex PCR; TCRdb keeps only in-frame clonotypes and omits some of them. The table records about 40,000 clones, 80% to 90% of them present only once. The sequenced sample was peripheral blood mononuclear cells (PBMCs), obtained at baseline. This receptor was taken from a human donor with classical Hodgkin lymphoma.

CDR3 sequence (DNA): TGTGCCAGCATGGGAACAGGGAAAGGTCAGCCCCAGCATTTT. Encoded protein: CASMGTGKGQPQHF. This rearrangement joins TRBV2 to TRBJ1-5; D is possibly TRBD1 (6 bases). The V gene's germline CDR1 is SNHLY and CDR2 FYNNEI. Trimming removed 7 bases from V and 6 bases from J, with 16 bases in between. CDR3 length equals 14 residues.